This T cell receptor beta chain emerged from a study of long-term antiretroviral therapy in people with HIV. General study findings and limits: The clones with expansion before ART were dominant in the repertoire at all time points.

Germline CDR1 reads SGHRS; CDR2 reads YFSETQ. This CDR3 comprises 14 residues. With 4 bases removed from V and 0 bases from J, the gap between germline ends came to 10 bases. Without exception, participants with HIV were treated in the United States. About this clone itself: Antigen: not known.

Run at survey level, the immunoSEQ assay was version v3.0. Profiling relied on immunoSEQ multiplex PCR, and the TCRdb table lists in-frame clones only, not all of them. The repertoire consists of some 35,000 clones, with around 94% occurring once and the leading ten covering just over 3.5%. This chain joins TRBV5-1 and TRBJ2-5, with D possibly TRBD2 on 5 matching bases. The source of this sequence is a woman aged 45 to 65 with HIV. This specimen consisted of unsorted PBMCs, obtained 4.1 years after starting antiretroviral therapy. In DNA, the CDR3 is TGCGCCAGCAGCCCGCGGGTGGACCAAGAGACCCAGTACTTC. Its translation is CASSPRVDQETQYF.